The rows below give T cell receptor beta chains drawn from one sample of a study of cytomegalovirus exposure and HLA in healthy donors. TCRdb's table, derived via immunoSEQ multiplex PCR, lists solely in-frame clones and lacks some. Of some 150,000 clones in the sample, roughly 79% were seen once. Sequencing was carried out using PBMCs. The receptors originated from a woman aged 18-29 years in good health and CMV-seropositive. CDR3s include the opening cysteine and the closing phenylalanine or tryptophan. D genes are given only for firm matches. A clone size is listed for some rows: how often the clone was seen (once, few, many), or a class if it is expanded.

abundance	v_gene	d_gene	j_gene	CDR3aa	CDR3nt
-	TRBV5-4	-	TRBJ2-7	CASSLDRSSVYEQYF	TGTGCCAGCAGCTTGGACAGATCTTCGGTCTACGAGCAGTACTTC
once	TRBV7-9	TRBD1	TRBJ2-1	CASSGGQGGAFF	TGTGCCAGCAGCGGGGGACAGGGAGGAGCATTCTTC
-	TRBV10-3	-	TRBJ2-7	CAISEGGSYEQYF	TGTGCCATCAGTGAAGGGGGCTCCTACGAGCAGTACTTC
-	TRBV5-1	-	TRBJ1-3	CASRSGSSGNTIYF	TGCGCCAGCCGGTCGGGGAGCTCTGGAAACACCATATATTTT
once	TRBV6-1	-	TRBJ1-6	CASKPDGGGESPLHF	TGTGCCAGCAAACCCGATGGCGGGGGAGAGTCACCCCTCCACTTT
few	TRBV6-6	TRBD1	TRBJ1-1	CASREGAGTEAFF	TGTGCCAGCAGGGAGGGGGCTGGGACTGAAGCTTTCTTT
-	TRBV15	-	TRBJ2-7	CATSSRASYEQYF	TGTGCCACCAGCAGCAGGGCTTCCTACGAGCAGTACTTC
once	TRBV25-1	-	TRBJ1-6	CASSPQLAGWNSPLHF	TGTGCCAGCAGTCCACAATTGGCAGGTTGGAATTCACCCCTCCACTTT
-	TRBV7-2	TRBD2	TRBJ2-5	CASSLDLAVGGETQYF	TGTGCCAGCAGCTTAGATCTAGCGGTAGGAGGTGAGACCCAGTACTTC
-	TRBV6-5	TRBD1	TRBJ1-1	CASSPGTVNTEAFF	TGTGCCAGCAGCCCCGGGACAGTGAACACTGAAGCTTTCTTT
once	TRBV6-5	TRBD1	TRBJ1-2	CASSYSRGTGEGYTF	TGTGCCAGCAGTTACTCGAGGGGGACAGGGGAGGGCTACACCTTC
-	TRBV6-1	-	TRBJ2-7	CASSQGGEQYF	TGTGCCAGCAGTCAGGGGGGCGAGCAGTACTTC
-	TRBV4-1	TRBD1	TRBJ2-7	CASSQQSDRGAYEQYF	TGCGCCAGCAGCCAACAATCGGACAGGGGGGCCTACGAGCAGTACTTC
-	TRBV13	-	TRBJ2-3	CATRGGKDTQYF	TGTGCCACAAGGGGGGGCAAAGATACGCAGTATTTT
-	TRBV5-4	-	TRBJ2-5	CASSLGLAHETQYF	TGTGCCAGCAGCTTGGGGCTAGCTCATGAGACCCAGTACTTC
once	TRBV4-1	-	TRBJ2-7	CASSQERAELYEQYF	TGCGCCAGCAGCCAAGAGAGGGCAGAACTATACGAGCAGTACTTC
-	TRBV7-9	-	TRBJ2-3	CASSAVSSPTQYF	TGTGCCAGCAGCGCCGTGTCAAGCCCCACGCAGTATTTT
few	TRBV6-5	-	TRBJ1-2	CASRTIQGRNGYTF	TGTGCCAGTAGAACCATACAGGGAAGAAATGGCTACACCTTC
-	TRBV5-1	-	TRBJ2-7	CASSGQGYEQYF	TGCGCCAGCAGTGGTCAGGGGTACGAGCAGTACTTC
-	TRBV29-1	TRBD1	TRBJ2-3	CSYTGGHEGADTQYF	TGCAGTTATACAGGGGGCCACGAAGGGGCAGATACGCAGTATTTT
-	TRBV6-5	TRBD1	TRBJ2-2	CASRPRDRGVGELFF	TGTGCCAGCAGACCCCGGGACAGGGGAGTCGGGGAGCTGTTTTTT
-	TRBV7-9	-	TRBJ2-7	CASSLTGNEQYF	TGTGCCAGCAGCTTAACAGGGAACGAGCAGTACTTC